These 4 T cell receptor beta chains were all obtained from the same sample, sequenced in a study of identifying expanded T cells in peripheral blood. Assay: immunoSEQ multiplex PCR; the TCRdb copy retains only in-frame clones and omits some. The sample includes about 130,000 clones, around 88% seen only once; the top ten take about 8%. Source material: blood. These receptors were taken from a person aged 18 to 75 in good health.

This clone was found once. The chain combines TRBV12-1 with TRBJ2-7; the table's D call TRBD2 went unverified against the DNA. TRBV12-1 is an annotated pseudogene. The CDR3 runs to 15 residues. The CDR3 DNA is TGTGCCAGCAGCGCCCGGACTAGGGGCTCCTACGAGCAGTACTTC. Translated: CASSARTRGSYEQYF.

The chain recombines TRBV12-2 with TRBJ2-2; TRBD1 is taken as the D call from the table, unchecked against the DNA. TRBV12-2 is annotated as a pseudogene. This CDR3 is built from 17 residues. The CDR3 nucleotides read TGTGCAAGTCGCTTAGAAGTCGTGAACAGCCACACCGGGGAGCTGTTTTTT. Translation: CASRLEVVNSHTGELFF.

The chain links TRBV6-5 to TRBJ1-2; D is possibly TRBD1 (6 bases). Germline values: CDR1 MNHEY, CDR2 SVGAGI. V was cut by 6 bases and J by 4 bases, with 18 bases left in between. The CDR3 covers 15 residues. The CDR3 sequence is CASRTDQGRGYGYTF. CDR3 sequence (DNA): TGTGCCAGCAGAACCGATCAGGGGAGAGGCTATGGCTACACCTTC.

V gene TRBV7-9 combines with J gene TRBJ2-7, with 9 bases fitting TRBD2. After removal of 4 bases from V and 4 bases from J, the junction contained 14 bases not matched to a gene. The CDR3 totals 17 residues. Germline V lookup: CDR1 SEHNR, CDR2 FQNEAQ (reference sequence). In DNA form, the CDR3 reads TGTGCCAGCAGCTCCCAAATTCAGGGGACTAGCTTATACGAGCAGTACTTC. This sequence encodes CASSSQIQGTSLYEQYF. Based on the CDR3 plus reference TRBV7-9 and TRBJ2-7, the full variable domain is DTGVSQNPRHKITKRGQNVTFRCDPISEHNRLYWYRQTLGQGPEFLTYFQNEAQLEKSRLLSDRFSAERPKGSFSTLEIQRTEQGDSAMYLCASSSQIQGTSLYEQYFGPGTRLTVT.